Below are 17 T cell receptor beta chains sequenced from a single sample in a study of cytomegalovirus exposure and HLA in healthy donors. Primers for the PCR totalled 60 Vbeta and 13 Jbeta. Clones were read by immunoSEQ multiplex PCR, and TCRdb kept only the in-frame ones, dropping some. This sample has about 140,000 clones; approximately 80% occur once, and the top ten carry roughly 4%. The sample taken for sequencing was PBMCs. The origin of the receptors is a middle-aged woman in good health and CMV-seropositive.

The rearrangement joins TRBV28 to TRBJ1-6; tentatively, D is TRBD1 (6 bases). The CDR3 runs to 14 residues. V was shortened by 5 bases and J by 8 bases, with 13 bases between the two germline ends. Germline V gene sequence: CDR1 MDHEN, CDR2 SYDVKM. CDR3 in DNA: TGTGCCAGCAGTAGGGGGTCTAAAGATTCACCCCTCCACTTT. Translating it yields CASSRGSKDSPLHF.

CDR3 coding DNA: TGTGCCAGCAGCCCAGGGTTAGGACATGGCTACACCTTC. Residues: CASSPGLGHGYTF. V is TRBV7-3 and J is TRBJ1-2; D is perhaps TRBD1 (5 bases). This CDR3 spans 13 amino acids. Trimming cost V 5 bases and J 6 bases, with 13 bases left between them. Germline V CDR1 and CDR2: SGHTA, FQGTGA.

This clone was recorded only once. This chain uses TRBV30 with TRBJ2-3, with D possibly matching TRBD2 (5 bases). Germline V gene lookup returns CDR1 GTSNPN and CDR2 SVGIG (reference sequence). V lost 2 bases, J lost 6 bases, and 12 bases lay in between. The CDR3 is made up of 13 amino acids. The DNA of the CDR3 is TGTGCCTGGAGTAAGAGGGAATTCGATACGCAGTATTTT. Protein sequence: CAWSKREFDTQYF.

This chain links TRBV28 with TRBJ2-7, with a possible D match to TRBD1 (6 bases). Trimming took 4 bases from V and 5 from J, leaving 18 bases between them. From germline, CDR1 is MDHEN and CDR2 SYDVKM. This CDR3 is built from 15 residues. The CDR3 spells CASSSAATGFHEQYF. In nucleotides, the CDR3 is TGTGCCAGCAGTTCCGCGGCTACAGGGTTCCACGAGCAGTACTTC.

V and J are TRBV18 and TRBJ1-4; no clear D. Germline V CDR1 and CDR2: KGHSH, LQKENI. The CDR3 totals 14 residues. With 3 bases removed from V and 5 bases from J, the gap between germline ends came to 10 bases. In nucleotides, the CDR3 is TGTGCCAGCTCACCGGGCGTCCCGAATGAAAAACTGTTTTTT. Its protein product is CASSPGVPNEKLFF.

The chain combines TRBV6-1 with TRBJ2-7; unclear D gene. This CDR3 comprises 11 residues. The V gene's germline CDR1 is MNHNS and CDR2 SASEGT. V was trimmed by 6 bases and J by 2 bases, leaving 5 bases between them. The DNA of the CDR3 is TGTGCCAGCAGAGACACCTACGAGCAGTACTTC. It encodes CASRDTYEQYF.

The V and J genes are TRBV7-2 and TRBJ1-6; D unresolved. The CDR3 is 17 amino acids. Deletions cut 8 bases from V and 7 bases from J, with 24 bases between. Germline V gene sequence: CDR1 SGHTA, CDR2 FQGNSA. CDR3 loop: CASRLPDAEPGNSPLHF. For the CDR3, the DNA is TGTGCCAGCCGACTCCCCGACGCCGAACCGGGGAATTCACCCCTCCACTTT.

This clone was seen a single time. J is TRBJ1-1 and V is TRBV28; D not resolved. Trimming removed 7 bases at V and 0 bases at J, with 9 bases between. The germline V gene encodes CDR1 MDHEN and CDR2 SYDVKM. The CDR3 sequence is 13 residues long. The DNA for the CDR3 is TGTGCCAGCACTTCAGAACTGAACACTGAAGCTTTCTTT. Its protein is CASTSELNTEAFF.

The gene calls are TRBV6-1 and TRBJ2-7; 9 bases line up with TRBD2. CDR3 length: 15 residues. The V gene's germline CDR1 is MNHNS and CDR2 SASEGT. Trimming at V came to 1 base and at J to 2 bases, leaving 3 bases not matched to a gene. CDR3: CASSEVLAGTYEQYF. The DNA for the CDR3 is TGTGCCAGCAGTGAAGTACTAGCGGGTACCTACGAGCAGTACTTC.

Turning to this clone: One end of the junction varies from germline; a read error may be responsible. This chain links TRBV7-9 with TRBJ2-5, with a possible D match to TRBD1 (5 bases). This CDR3 is built from 16 residues. CDR1 SEHNR and CDR2 FQNEAQ come from the germline V gene (reference sequence). The CDR3 DNA reads TGTTCCAGCAGTCGTGTCCCTGCAGGGCCGGAGGAGACCCAGTACTTC. It codes for CSSSRVPAGPEETQYF.

This rearrangement joins TRBV23-1 to TRBJ1-6, with TRBD1 as a possible D gene (5 bases). TRBV23-1 is noted as an ORF with a role that remains uncertain. CDR3 length: 14 amino acids. Trimming cost V 5 bases and J 7 bases, with 12 bases left between them. The chain's CDR3 is CASSKGVKNSPLHF. CDR3 bases: TGCGCCAGCAGTAAAGGGGTAAAAAATTCACCCCTCCACTTT.

The V call is TRBV10-3, the J call TRBJ2-7; TRBD1 matches 11 bases. From germline, CDR1 is ENHRY and CDR2 SYGVKD. V was pared by 0 bases and J by 4 bases, with 5 bases of the junction left unmatched. This CDR3 has 16 amino acids. The CDR3 nucleotides read TGTGCCATCAGTGAGTCAGGACAGGGGGCGCAGTACGAGCAGTACTTC. It yields the protein CAISESGQGAQYEQYF.

V and J are TRBV5-5 and TRBJ1-1, with D possibly matching TRBD1 (5 bases). This CDR3 spans 14 amino acids. Germline V gives CDR1 SGHKS, CDR2 YYEKEE (reference sequence). The germline V and J ends were trimmed by 1 base and 4 bases, with 11 bases remaining between them. CDR3 DNA: TGTGCCAGCAGCTTGCGGGACTCCAGCACTGAAGCTTTCTTT. Translating it yields CASSLRDSSTEAFF.

The chain employs TRBV6-4 and TRBJ1-2; 7 positions agree with TRBD1. Germline CDR1 and CDR2: MRHNA and SNTAGT. The V gene end was trimmed by 4 bases and the J gene end by 5 bases; junction bases not matched to a gene: 7. The CDR3 has 14 amino acids. CDR3 amino acids: CASSVDRSGYGYTF. CDR3 coding DNA: TGTGCCAGCAGTGTGGACAGGTCAGGGTATGGCTACACCTTC.

The CDR3 nucleotides are TGCGCCAGCAGCTTATCAAGCCCGACAGATACGCAGTATTTT. Its protein product is CASSLSSPTDTQYF. The gene calls are TRBV5-1 and TRBJ2-3; no clear D gene. The CDR3 contains 14 residues. Germline CDR1 and CDR2: SGHRS and YFSETQ. Trimming left V 2 bases short and J 3 bases short, with 10 bases between.

This chain joins TRBV29-1 and TRBJ1-1, with D tentatively TRBD1 (5 bases). CDR1 is SQVTM, CDR2 ANQGSEA, per germline. The CDR3 length is 13 residues. The V and J ends lost 6 bases and 5 bases respectively, with 16 bases between them. CDR3 in DNA: TGCAGCGTCTCCCCTGGGGCTAGGACTGAAGCTTTCTTT. The encoded protein is CSVSPGARTEAFF.

The chain uses TRBV7-2 and TRBJ2-1, with TRBD2 matching over 7 bases. The germline V gene encodes CDR1 SGHTA and CDR2 FQGNSA. After removal of 5 bases from V and 1 base from J, the junction contained 8 bases not matched to a gene. The CDR3 loop spans 16 amino acids. CDR3 sequence reads: CASSLSSGPSYNEQFF. The CDR3 bases are TGTGCCAGCAGCCTATCTAGCGGACCTTCCTACAATGAGCAGTTCTTC. The entire variable domain, with the rest obtained from reference TRBV7-2 and TRBJ2-1, is as follows: GAGVSQSPSNKVTEKGKDVELRCDPISGHTALYWYRQSLGQGLEFLIYFQGNSAPDKSGLPSDRFSAERTGGSVSTLTIQRTQQEDSAVYLCASSLSSGPSYNEQFFGPGTRLTVL.